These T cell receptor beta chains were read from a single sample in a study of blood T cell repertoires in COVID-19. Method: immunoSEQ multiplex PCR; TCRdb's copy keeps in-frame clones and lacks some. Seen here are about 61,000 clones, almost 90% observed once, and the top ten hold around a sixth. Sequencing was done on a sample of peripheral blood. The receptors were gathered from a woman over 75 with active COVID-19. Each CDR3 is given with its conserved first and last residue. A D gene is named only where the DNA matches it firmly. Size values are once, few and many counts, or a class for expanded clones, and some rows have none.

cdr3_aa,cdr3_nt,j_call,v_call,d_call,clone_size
CASSFFGTSNQPQHF,TGTGCCAGCAGTTTCTTTGGCACCTCCAATCAGCCCCAGCATTTT,TRBJ1-5,TRBV28,.,.
CSALGTGFTGELFF,TGCAGCGCCTTGGGGACAGGATTCACCGGGGAGCTGTTTTTT,TRBJ2-2,TRBV29-1,TRBD1,.
CASSLGARTEAFF,TGTGCCAGCAGCTTGGGGGCGCGGACTGAAGCTTTCTTT,TRBJ1-1,TRBV7-3,.,.
CASSYGTGGWNTEAFF,TGTGCCAGCAGTTACGGGACAGGGGGCTGGAACACTGAAGCTTTCTTT,TRBJ1-1,TRBV6-5,TRBD1,once
CASSLAGQSYGYTF,TGTGCCAGCAGCTTGGCGGGACAGTCGTATGGCTACACCTTC,TRBJ1-2,TRBV7-2,TRBD1,.
CASSPPGATNEKLFF,TGTGCCAGCAGCCCGCCCGGGGCAACTAATGAAAAACTGTTTTTT,TRBJ1-4,TRBV28,.,.
CASSFRGGSGYTF,TGTGCCAGCAGTTTCCGAGGGGGATCAGGCTACACCTTC,TRBJ1-2,TRBV28,.,.
CASSEGGPYEQYF,TGTGCCAGCAGCGAGGGCGGACCCTACGAGCAGTACTTC,TRBJ2-7,TRBV11-3,.,few
CASSHTSGRSYEQYF,TGTGCCAGCAGCCATACTAGCGGGAGATCCTACGAGCAGTACTTC,TRBJ2-7,TRBV5-6,TRBD2,.
CASSLKGSGGALPYEQYF,TGTGCCAGCAGCTTAAAGGGTAGCGGGGGGGCCCTCCCCTACGAGCAGTACTTC,TRBJ2-7,TRBV7-3,TRBD2,.
CATSRSQWDTQYF,TGTGCCACCAGCAGGTCCCAGTGGGATACGCAGTATTTT,TRBJ2-3,TRBV15,.,.
CASRSLAGTYTGELFF,TGTGCCAGTAGGTCTCTAGCGGGGACCTACACCGGGGAGCTGTTTTTT,TRBJ2-2,TRBV19,TRBD2,.
CASSREHYNSPLHF,TGTGCCAGCTCCCGGGAACACTATAATTCACCCCTCCACTTT,TRBJ1-6,TRBV6-5,.,once
CASSLQRNTEAFF,TGTGCCAGCAGTTTACAGAGGAACACTGAAGCTTTCTTT,TRBJ1-1,TRBV5-8,.,.
CASSLDSSTDTQYF,TGTGCCAGCAGCTTAGACTCTTCCACAGATACGCAGTATTTT,TRBJ2-3,TRBV11-3,.,.
CAISGLAGGENEQFF,TGTGCCATCAGTGGTCTAGCGGGGGGTGAGAATGAGCAGTTCTTC,TRBJ2-1,TRBV10-3,TRBD2,.
CASSYGGETQYF,TGTGCCAGCAGTTACGGGGGGGAGACCCAGTACTTC,TRBJ2-5,TRBV6-5,.,.
CASSFEETQYF,TGCGCCAGCAGCTTCGAAGAGACCCAGTACTTC,TRBJ2-5,TRBV5-1,.,.
CASSVGQGTSPEFF,.,TRBJ2-1,TRBV9,.,few
CASSEPGQAPHEQYF,TGTGCCAGCAGTGAACCGGGACAGGCTCCCCACGAGCAGTACTTC,TRBJ2-7,TRBV28,TRBD1,.
CASSPGQGDEQFF,TGTGCCAGCAGCCCGGGACAGGGGGATGAGCAGTTCTTC,TRBJ2-1,TRBV12-3/TRBV12-4,TRBD1,.
CASSPRVDTEAFF,TGTGCCAGCAGCCCCAGGGTAGACACTGAAGCTTTCTTT,TRBJ1-1,TRBV7-2,.,.
CASSRTHGETQYF,TGTGCCAGCAGCCGAACTCACGGGGAGACCCAGTACTTC,TRBJ2-5,TRBV14,.,.
CASSPEHGGYYGYTF,TGTGCCAGCAGCCCTGAGCATGGGGGGTACTATGGCTACACCTTC,TRBJ1-2,TRBV9,.,.
CASSARQGTYEQYF,TGTGCCAGCAGCGCCCGACAGGGAACCTACGAGCAGTACTTC,TRBJ2-7,TRBV7-2,TRBD1,few
CASSKDSNSYEQYF,TGTGCCAGCAGCAAAGACAGCAACTCCTACGAGCAGTACTTC,TRBJ2-7,TRBV7-2,.,few
CASSDSGRITDTQYF,TGTGCCAGCAGTGACTCGGGCAGAATCACAGATACGCAGTATTTT,TRBJ2-3,TRBV6-4,.,.